The entry below describes one TCR beta chain. As yet, its antigen is unknown. Sequenced by immunoSEQ multiplex PCR; TCRdb stores in-frame clones only, minus some. The repertoire has 35,000 or so clones, 70% to 80% of them found once; the top ten carry 16%. These data belong to a study of cytotoxic CD8 clonotypes in ibrutinib-treated CLL. Findings of the study overall: Sustained-remission and progressing patients diverged in sampling times. Against age-matched healthy donors, baseline clonality ran higher and tracked circulating CD8+ T-cell counts.

Germline V gives CDR1 SGHNT, CDR2 YENEEA. Deletions cut 7 bases from V and 10 bases from J, with 17 bases between. CDR3 length: 14 residues. This chain connects TRBV11-3 to TRBJ1-6, with no clear D. The input for sequencing was PBMCs, taken at disease progression, from a patient treated with ibrutinib. This receptor was taken from a human donor with chronic lymphocytic leukemia. The CDR3 sequence: CASTPREGGSPLHF. In DNA, the CDR3 is TGTGCCAGCACCCCTAGGGAGGGAGGGTCACCCCTCCACTTT.